This section outlines one T cell receptor (beta chain) sequence together with its context. Its antigen is still unknown. These data are taken from a study of cytomegalovirus exposure and HLA in healthy donors. Between the trimmed V and J ends, which lost 1 base and 0 bases, there was a span of 10 bases. The CDR3 covers 16 residues. Germline CDR1 reads SGHDN; CDR2 reads FVKESK. Both 60 Vbeta primers and 13 Jbeta primers went into the PCR. The repertoire was sequenced with immunoSEQ multiplex PCR; TCRdb's copy has only in-frame clones and lacks some. This repertoire shows 90,000 to 130,000 clones, approximately 82% found once; its top ten account for 22%. General study points: Three chains tied to CMV proved CMV antigen-specific in vitro. Cytomegalovirus status was reportedly diagnosed by the classifier with high specificity and sensitivity. TCR beta sequences reportedly predicted most subjects' HLA-A and HLA-B alleles accurately.

The chain is built from TRBV14 and TRBJ1-3; maybe TRBD1 (6 bases). The receptor comes from a man under 40 in good health and CMV-seropositive. Sequencing was done on a sample of PBMCs. CDR3 coding DNA: TGTGCCAGCAGCCAAGTAGGGGGGGGCTCTGGAAACACCATATATTTT. Translating gives CASSQVGGGSGNTIYF. Full variable domain (rest looked up from reference TRBV14 and TRBJ1-3): EAGVTQFPSHSVIEKGQTVTLRCDPISGHDNLYWYRRVMGKEIKFLLHFVKESKQDESGMPNNRFLAERTGGTYSTLKVQPAELEDSGVYFCASSQVGGGSGNTIYFGEGSWLTVV.